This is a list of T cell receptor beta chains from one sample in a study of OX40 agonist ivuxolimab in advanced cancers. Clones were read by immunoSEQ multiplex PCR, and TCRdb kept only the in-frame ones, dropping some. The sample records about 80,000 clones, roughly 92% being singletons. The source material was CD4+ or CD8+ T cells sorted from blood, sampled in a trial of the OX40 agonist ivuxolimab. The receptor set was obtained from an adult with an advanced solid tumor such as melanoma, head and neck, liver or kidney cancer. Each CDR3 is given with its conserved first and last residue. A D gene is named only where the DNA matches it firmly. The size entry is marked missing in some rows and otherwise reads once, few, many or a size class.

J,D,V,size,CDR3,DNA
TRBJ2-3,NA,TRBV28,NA,CASSGPQGDTQYF,TGTGCCAGCAGCGGTCCCCAGGGAGATACGCAGTATTTT
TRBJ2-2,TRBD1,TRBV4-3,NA,CASRGQGTTGELFF,TGCGCCAGCAGGGGACAGGGGACCACCGGGGAGCTGTTTTTT
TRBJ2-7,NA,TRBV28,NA,CASSLAALNYEQYF,TGTGCCAGCAGTTTAGCAGCTCTCAACTACGAGCAGTACTTC
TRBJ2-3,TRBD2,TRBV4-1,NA,CASSQMTPNSGGADTQYF,TGCGCCAGCAGCCAAATGACCCCCAACAGCGGGGGGGCAGATACGCAGTATTTT
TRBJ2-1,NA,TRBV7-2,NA,CASSPTRSLATYNEQFF,TGTGCCAGCAGCCCTACCCGTAGTCTTGCAACATACAATGAGCAGTTCTTC
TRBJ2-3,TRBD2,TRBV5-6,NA,CASSGLAGGTDTQYF,TGTGCCAGCAGCGGACTAGCGGGAGGAACAGATACGCAGTATTTT
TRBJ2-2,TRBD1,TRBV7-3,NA,CASSLNSGQGTGELFF,TGTGCCAGCAGCTTAAATTCTGGACAGGGAACCGGGGAGCTGTTTTTT
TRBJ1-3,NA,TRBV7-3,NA,CASSIGTPSSGNTIYF,TGTGCCAGCAGCATCGGGACGCCGAGCTCTGGAAACACCATATATTTT
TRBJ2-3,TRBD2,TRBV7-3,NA,CASGRLAGADTQYF,TGTGCCAGTGGTCGACTAGCGGGAGCAGATACGCAGTATTTT
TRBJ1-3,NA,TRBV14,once,CASSHLDSSGNTIYF,TGTGCCAGCAGCCACCTTGACAGCTCTGGAAACACCATATATTTT
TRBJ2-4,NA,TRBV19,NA,CASSRSWDIQYF,TGTGCCAGTAGTAGGAGTTGGGACATTCAGTACTTC
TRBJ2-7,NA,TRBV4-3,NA,CASSPNIRVNGASYEQYF,TGCGCCAGCAGCCCTAATATTAGAGTCAATGGGGCATCATACGAGCAGTACTTC
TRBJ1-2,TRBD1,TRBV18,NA,CASSLDRDGGYTF,TGTGCCAGCTCCCTAGACAGGGACGGGGGCTACACCTTC
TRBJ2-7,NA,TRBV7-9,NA,CASSPSRSDEQYF,TGTGCCAGCAGTCCCTCCCGGTCAGACGAGCAGTACTTC
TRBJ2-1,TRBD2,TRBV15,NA,CATSRWGAGGGNNEQFF,TGTGCCACAAGCCGCTGGGGAGCGGGAGGAGGAAACAATGAGCAGTTCTTC
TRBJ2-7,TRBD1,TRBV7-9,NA,CASSLGTGSYEQYF,TGTGCCAGCAGCTTGGGGACAGGGTCCTACGAGCAGTACTTC
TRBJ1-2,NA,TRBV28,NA,CASRYGAGNYGYTF,TGTGCCAGCAGATATGGAGCGGGTAACTATGGCTACACCTTC
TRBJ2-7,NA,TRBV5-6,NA,CASSFGQSRYEQYF,TGTGCCAGCAGCTTCGGACAGAGCCGCTACGAGCAGTACTTC
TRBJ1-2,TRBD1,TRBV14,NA,CASSPPRPRDRVDCNGYTF,TGTGCCAGCAGCCCCCCCAGGCCAAGGGACAGGGTCGATTGTAATGGCTACACCTTC
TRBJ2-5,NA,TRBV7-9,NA,CASRSGLPRETQYF,TGTGCCAGCAGAAGTGGACTACCTCGGGAGACCCAGTACTTC
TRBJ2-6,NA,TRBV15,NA,CATSRGAGANVLTF,TGTGCCACCAGCAGGGGTGCTGGGGCCAACGTCCTGACTTTC
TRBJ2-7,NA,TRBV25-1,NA,CASSGGLEAYEQYF,TGTGCCAGCAGTGGTGGTTTAGAAGCCTACGAGCAGTACTTC
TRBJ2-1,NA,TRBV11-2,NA,CASSFQGTLYNEQFF,TGTGCCAGCAGCTTTCAGGGGACCCTTTACAATGAGCAGTTCTTC
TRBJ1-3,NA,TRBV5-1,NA,CASSLGGTSSGNTIYF,TGCGCCAGCAGCTTGGGGGGAACTAGCTCTGGAAACACCATATATTTT
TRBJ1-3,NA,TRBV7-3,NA,CASSLVGGSSGNTIYF,TGTGCCAGCAGCTTAGTTGGGGGCAGCTCTGGAAACACCATATATTTT
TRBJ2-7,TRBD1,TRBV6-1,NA,CASSYGTGDSYEQYF,TGTGCCAGCAGCTACGGGACAGGGGACTCCTACGAGCAGTACTTC
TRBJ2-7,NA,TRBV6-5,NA,CASQDYYEQYF,TGTGCCAGTCAGGACTACTACGAGCAGTACTTC
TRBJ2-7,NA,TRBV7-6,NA,CASSLGGRWGSSYEQYF,TGTGCCAGCAGCTTAGGAGGAAGGTGGGGAAGCTCCTACGAGCAGTACTTC
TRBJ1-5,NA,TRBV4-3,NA,CASSQDSAKDQPQHF,TGCGCCAGCAGCCAAGATTCTGCCAAAGATCAGCCCCAGCATTTT
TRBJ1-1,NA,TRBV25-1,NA,CASSESEGIGTEAFF,TGTGCCAGCAGTGAATCTGAGGGGATAGGGACTGAAGCTTTCTTT
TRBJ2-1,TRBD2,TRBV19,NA,CASKEGLTYNEQFF,TGTGCCAGTAAGGAGGGACTAACTTACAATGAGCAGTTCTTC
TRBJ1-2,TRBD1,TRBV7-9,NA,CASSSDRGRIYGYTF,TGTGCCAGCAGCTCGGACAGGGGGCGAATCTATGGCTACACCTTC
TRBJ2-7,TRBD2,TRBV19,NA,CASSGRARYEQYF,TGTGCCAGTAGCGGGAGGGCTCGGTACGAGCAGTACTTC
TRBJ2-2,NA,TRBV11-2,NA,CASSPRTTGELFF,TGTGCCAGCAGCCCGAGGACCACCGGGGAGCTGTTTTTT
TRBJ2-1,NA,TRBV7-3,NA,CASSLSSTYNEQFF,TGTGCCAGCAGCTTAAGCTCGACCTACAATGAGCAGTTCTTC
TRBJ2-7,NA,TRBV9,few,CASSAGPGNYEQYF,TGTGCCAGCAGCGCGGGCCCCGGAAACTACGAGCAGTACTTC
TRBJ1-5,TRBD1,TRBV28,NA,CASSSGGAYQPQHF,TGTGCCAGCAGCTCAGGGGGCGCATATCAGCCCCAGCATTTT
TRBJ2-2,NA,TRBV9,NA,CASSSRTDTGELFF,TGTGCCAGCAGCTCGCGGACAGACACCGGGGAGCTGTTTTTT
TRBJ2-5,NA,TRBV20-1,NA,CSARGFETQYF,TGCAGTGCTAGAGGGTTCGAGACCCAGTACTTC
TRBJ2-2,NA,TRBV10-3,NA,CAISSTSGDTGELFF,TGTGCCATCAGCTCGACGTCGGGGGATACCGGGGAGCTGTTTTTT
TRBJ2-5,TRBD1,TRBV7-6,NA,CASSLAGRGETQYF,TGTGCCAGCAGCTTAGCGGGCAGGGGGGAGACCCAGTACTTC
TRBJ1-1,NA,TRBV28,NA,CASSVGRVRTEAFF,TGTGCCAGCAGCGTTGGCAGGGTGCGCACTGAAGCTTTCTTT
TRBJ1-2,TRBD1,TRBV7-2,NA,CASSLGTVLYGYTF,TGTGCCAGCAGTCTCGGGACAGTGCTCTATGGCTACACCTTC
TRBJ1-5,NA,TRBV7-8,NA,CASSLGSTASNQPQHF,TGTGCCAGCAGCTTAGGGTCGACAGCAAGCAATCAGCCCCAGCATTTT
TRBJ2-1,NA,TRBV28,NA,CASSLRQIASEQFF,TGTGCCAGCAGTTTAAGGCAAATAGCGTCTGAGCAGTTCTTC
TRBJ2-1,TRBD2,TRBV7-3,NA,CASSLTLAGYNEQFF,TGTGCCAGCAGCTTAACGCTAGCGGGTTACAATGAGCAGTTCTTC
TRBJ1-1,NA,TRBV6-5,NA,CASSYGGVNTEAFF,TGTGCCAGCAGTTACGGGGGGGTGAACACTGAAGCTTTCTTT
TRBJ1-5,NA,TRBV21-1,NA,CASSKGISRDFNQPQHF,TGTGCCAGCAGCAAGGGAATTAGTAGGGATTTTAATCAGCCCCAGCATTTT
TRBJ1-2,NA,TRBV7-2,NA,CASSLGSPVGGYTF,TGTGCCAGCAGCTTGGGATCCCCGGTGGGTGGCTACACCTTC
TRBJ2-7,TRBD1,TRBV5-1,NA,CASSRGGGTGVSYEQYF,TGCGCCAGCAGTCGGGGTGGGGGGACAGGAGTCTCCTACGAGCAGTACTTC
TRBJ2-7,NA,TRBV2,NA,CASSESPSYEQYF,TGTGCCAGCAGTGAGAGCCCCTCCTACGAGCAGTACTTC
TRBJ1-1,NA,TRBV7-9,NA,CASSLGQANTEAFF,TGTGCCAGCAGCTTAGGGCAGGCAAACACTGAAGCTTTCTTT
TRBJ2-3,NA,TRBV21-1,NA,CASSKVGADPLLGSDTQYF,TGTGCCAGCAGCAAAGTGGGGGCAGACCCGCTATTAGGGTCAGATACGCAGTATTTT
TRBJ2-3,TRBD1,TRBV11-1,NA,CASIQGQGATDTQYF,TGTGCCAGCATCCAGGGGCAGGGGGCAACAGATACGCAGTATTTT
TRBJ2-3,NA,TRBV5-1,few,CASSRERGTDTQYF,TGCGCCAGCAGCCGGGAGAGGGGCACAGATACGCAGTATTTT
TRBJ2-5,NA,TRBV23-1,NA,CAAGLETQYF,TGCGCCGCAGGGCTGGAGACCCAGTACTTC
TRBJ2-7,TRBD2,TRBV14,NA,CASSILAGGGEQYF,TGTGCCAGCAGCATACTAGCGGGAGGCGGAGAGCAGTACTTC
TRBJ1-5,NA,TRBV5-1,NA,CASSPGPPSNQPQHF,TGCGCCAGCAGCCCGGGACCGCCGAGCAATCAGCCCCAGCATTTT
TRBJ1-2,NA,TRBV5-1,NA,CASSLGSNYGYTF,TGCGCCAGCAGCTTGGGCTCCAACTATGGCTACACCTTC